This paragraph covers one T cell receptor (beta chain) sequence. Its target is not known. Alongside a J-beta primer mix, a sample-barcoded 5' primer served in a second PCR lasting about 6 to 12 cycles. One entry per CDR3 protein results from TCRdb running MiXCR on the 5' RACE reads. This table holds roughly 900,000 distinct CDR3 sequences, 29% found once. This specimen comes from a study of blood T cells in healthy people across ages. The CDR3 runs to 15 residues. Between the trimmed V and J ends, which lost 8 bases and 5 bases, there was a span of 19 bases. Germline V CDR1 and CDR2: SGHTA, FQGNSA. Findings and caveats of the study: When one million T cells were used, diversity estimates were thought to be underestimates.

Sequenced material: blood. The receptor's source is a woman aged 80 or older in good health. The chain is built from TRBV7-2 and TRBJ1-5; perhaps TRBD1 as D (5 bases). The CDR3: CASSRGRRADQPQHF. The CDR3 DNA sequence: TGTGCCAGCTCCCGGGGACGCCGAGCGGATCAGCCCCAGCATTTT.